A single sample is the source of the 30 T cell receptor beta chains below, sequenced in a study of blood T cell repertoires in COVID-19. Sequencing was performed with immunoSEQ multiplex PCR; in TCRdb, only in-frame clones are kept and a portion is missing. The sample contains a few hundred thousand clones, 80% to 90% of which appear only once. Specimen: PBMCs or T cells enriched from blood (not recorded which). The receptors stem from a woman in her forties or fifties who had recovered from COVID-19.

This chain links TRBV2 with TRBJ2-3; 11 positions agree with TRBD2. Per germline, CDR1 SNHLY and CDR2 FYNNEI. This CDR3 comprises 18 residues. V was clipped by 4 bases and J by 1 base; unmatched bases: 10. The CDR3 loop is CASSALAGGLGGTDTQYF. CDR3 in DNA: TGTGCCAGCAGTGCGCTAGCGGGAGGTCTGGGGGGCACAGATACGCAGTATTTT.

The J gene is TRBJ2-1, the V gene TRBV25-1, with 7 bases aligning to TRBD2. Germline V gives CDR1 MGHDK, CDR2 SYGVNS. The CDR3 sequence is 16 residues long. V lost 2 bases and J lost 4; bases outside the gene matches: 8. The CDR3 region has the DNA TGTGCCAGCAGTGAACCCGGGGCGGGAGCGTACAATGAGCAGTTCTTC. It codes for CASSEPGAGAYNEQFF.

The gene calls are TRBV6-5 and TRBJ2-7; a possible D gene is TRBD1 (6 bases). Germline lookup yields CDR1 MNHEY and CDR2 SVGAGI. This CDR3 contains 12 residues. V dropped 6 bases and J dropped 5 bases, with 11 bases sitting between them. CDR3 sequence: CASRGAAHEQYF. As DNA, the CDR3 is TGTGCCAGCAGGGGGGCAGCACACGAGCAGTACTTC.

The rearrangement links TRBV27 to TRBJ2-2; TRBD1 aligns across 8 bases. Germline trimming cut 7 bases from V and 4 bases from J; bases unmatched to any gene: 8. Germline V gene lookup returns CDR1 MNHEY and CDR2 SMNVEV (reference sequence). CDR3 length equals 15 residues. CDR3 sequence: CASIQGAWATGELFF. DNA of the CDR3: TGTGCCAGCATTCAGGGGGCGTGGGCCACCGGGGAGCTGTTTTTT.

CDR3 nucleotide sequence: TGTGCCAGCAGTTTAACTAGCGGGAGGGGCGGGGAGCTGTTTTTT. It is translated as CASSLTSGRGGELFF. The chain joins TRBV27 to TRBJ2-2, with 13 bases matching TRBD2. CDR3 length: 15 amino acids. Trimming at V came to 2 bases and at J to 7 bases, leaving 1 base not matched to a gene. In germline, CDR1 is MNHEY, CDR2 SMNVEV (reference sequence).

The CDR3 loop is CSVEQPGGRYGYTF. In DNA form, the CDR3 reads TGCAGCGTTGAGCAGCCAGGGGGCCGCTATGGCTACACCTTC. The chain links TRBV29-1 to TRBJ1-2; TRBD1 agrees at 8 bases. CDR1 and CDR2 (germline): SQVTM, ANQGSEA. V dropped 3 bases and J dropped 4; count of bases not matched to a gene: 7. The CDR3 has 14 amino acids.

V and J are TRBV5-4 and TRBJ2-6; D gene ambiguous. Germline CDR1 is SGHNT and CDR2 is YYREEE (reference sequence). Between the trimmed V and J ends, which lost 5 bases and 4 bases, there was a span of 13 bases. The CDR3 totals 15 residues. CDR3: CASRYSGPGANVLTF. The CDR3 DNA reads TGTGCCAGCAGGTATAGTGGTCCCGGGGCCAACGTCCTGACTTTC.

CDR3 loop: CASNSGFGEQYF. The DNA of the CDR3 is TGTGCCAGTAACTCAGGGTTTGGGGAGCAGTACTTC. The rearrangement uses TRBV19 and TRBJ2-7, with a possible D match to TRBD1 (5 bases). The CDR3 spans 12 residues. The germline CDR1 and CDR2 sequences are LNHDA and SQIVND (reference sequence). V lost 7 bases, J lost 7 bases, and 14 bases lay in between.

CDR3 nucleotide sequence: TGTGCCAGCTCACCACCCAAGGGACTAGCGGAGAATGAGCAGTTCTTC. The encoded protein is CASSPPKGLAENEQFF. The genes are TRBV18 and TRBJ2-1, with 11 nucleotides matching TRBD2. This CDR3 contains 16 residues. Per the germline V gene, CDR1 is KGHSH and CDR2 is LQKENI. V lost 0 bases to trimming and J lost 7 bases; unmatched junction nucleotides: 5.

CDR3 in amino acids: CASSQSGSTDTQYF. CDR3 sequence (DNA): TGCGCCAGCAGCCAAAGCGGGAGTACAGATACGCAGTATTTT. The chain combines TRBV4-1 with TRBJ2-3; TRBD2 matches at 8 bases. CDR1 and CDR2 from the germline V gene are MGHRA and YSYEKL. J was trimmed by 3 bases and V by 2 bases; bases with no gene match: 1. The CDR3 is 14 amino acids.

The gene calls are TRBV9 and TRBJ2-2; 10 bases fit TRBD2. The CDR3 totals 16 residues. V shed 3 bases, J shed 1 base, and the junction held 3 bases outside the gene matches. Germline loops: CDR1 SGDLS, CDR2 YYNGEE. CDR3 loop: CASSGGLAVNTGELFF. The CDR3 bases are TGTGCCAGCAGCGGTGGACTAGCGGTGAACACCGGGGAGCTGTTTTTT.

The V call is TRBV19, the J call TRBJ2-5; TRBD1 aligns across 8 bases. The V and J ends lost 3 bases and 6 bases, in that order; junction bases with no gene match: 6. The CDR3 spans 14 residues. From germline, CDR1 is LNHDA and CDR2 SQIVND (reference sequence). The CDR3 nucleotides are TGTGCCAGTAGTATCGGACAGGGTCGCAAGACCCAGTACTTC. Translating it yields CASSIGQGRKTQYF. Drawing the rest from reference TRBV19 and TRBJ2-5, the complete variable domain is DGGITQSPKYLFRKEGQNVTLSCEQNLNHDAMYWYRQDPGQGLRLIYYSQIVNDFQKGDIAEGYSVSREKKESFPLTVTSAQKNPTAFYLCASSIGQGRKTQYFGPGTRLLVL.

The chain combines TRBV4-1 with TRBJ2-1; 8 bases are a match to TRBD2. The length of the CDR3 is 16 residues. Trimming at V came to 3 bases and at J to 9 bases, leaving 13 bases not matched to a gene. The germline gives CDR1 MGHRA, CDR2 YSYEKL. The CDR3, as DNA: TGCGCCAGCAGCCATTCCGGGGGCGGGAGGAGTGGTGAGCAGTTCTTC. Encoded protein: CASSHSGGGRSGEQFF.

The chain uses TRBV18 and TRBJ1-5, with 8 positions matching TRBD1. Trimming cost V 4 bases and J 1 base; bases outside gene matches: 3. CDR3 length: 15 residues. Germline assignment: CDR1 KGHSH and CDR2 LQKENI. CDR3 in DNA: TGTGCCAGCTCACAAACAGGGGGGAGCAATCAGCCCCAGCATTTT. Its translation: CASSQTGGSNQPQHF.

V usage is TRBV23-1 and J usage is TRBJ1-6, with 7 bases that match TRBD1. TRBV23-1 is classed as an ORF, of uncertain function. The V segment lost 2 bases and the J segment 10 bases; nucleotides outside the gene matches: 11. The length of the CDR3 is 16 residues. The CDR3 DNA is TGCGCCAGCAGTCAAACCAAGACAGGGCCTAAATCACCCCTCCACTTT. Translating it yields CASSQTKTGPKSPLHF.

The chain uses TRBV7-9 and TRBJ2-2, with a weak D call TRBD1 (6 bases). The CDR3 sequence is 13 residues long. Trimming shortened V by 6 bases and J by 2 bases, and 7 bases separated the two germline ends. CDR1 and CDR2 (germline): SEHNR, FQNEAQ (reference sequence). The CDR3 region is CASRQGNTGELFF. The CDR3 DNA reads as TGTGCCAGCAGACAGGGCAACACCGGGGAGCTGTTTTTT.

The chain employs TRBV19 and TRBJ1-1, with 8 bases that match TRBD1. The CDR3 has 11 amino acids. From germline, CDR1 is LNHDA and CDR2 SQIVND (reference sequence). J was trimmed by 10 bases and V by 7 bases; bases with no gene match: 5. The CDR3 DNA reads as TGTGCCAGTACAGGGGGCGCGGGAGCTTTCTTT. This gives the protein CASTGGAGAFF.

This clone was found a few times. The J gene is TRBJ2-1, the V gene TRBV30, with 7 bases lining up with TRBD2. The germline CDR1 and CDR2 sequences are GTSNPN and SVGIG (reference sequence). With V trimmed by 0 bases and J by 5 bases, 13 bases remained unmatched. This CDR3 contains 17 residues. The CDR3 is CAWSVLRIGGVDNEQFF. As DNA, the CDR3 is TGTGCCTGGAGTGTCCTTCGGATTGGGGGGGTCGACAATGAGCAGTTCTTC.

This clone appeared once. The genes are TRBV7-3 and TRBJ2-7; 10 positions match TRBD1. Germline CDR1 SGHTA, CDR2 FQGTGA. With 5 bases clipped from V and 4 bases from J, the junction kept 2 bases outside the gene matches. This CDR3 is 13 amino acids long. CDR3 loop: CASSGGQGYEQYF. In DNA, the CDR3 is TGTGCCAGCAGCGGGGGACAGGGGTACGAGCAGTACTTC.

The genes are TRBV9 and TRBJ2-7; maybe TRBD2 (7 bases). The V gene's germline CDR1 is SGDLS and CDR2 YYNGEE. V lost 4 bases, J lost 7 bases, and 18 bases lay in between. The CDR3 covers 14 residues. This CDR3 is CASSPLVGGGEQYF. CDR3 sequence (DNA): TGTGCCAGCAGCCCTCTGGTGGGAGGGGGAGAGCAGTACTTC.

This clone was counted a few times. V gene TRBV19 combines with J gene TRBJ2-1; 7 bases match TRBD2. This CDR3 has 14 amino acids. Unmatched junction bases numbered 8, after V lost 5 bases and J lost 7 bases. CDR1 LNHDA and CDR2 SQIVND come from the germline V gene (reference sequence). Here the CDR3 reads CASSVGTKSNEQFF. As DNA, the CDR3 is TGTGCCAGTAGTGTTGGGACTAAGTCGAATGAGCAGTTCTTC.

This sequence joins TRBV27 and TRBJ2-7, with TRBD1 identical over 9 bases. V shed 7 bases, J shed 3 bases, and the junction held 4 bases outside the gene matches. CDR3 length equals 13 residues. Per germline, CDR1 MNHEY and CDR2 SMNVEV (reference sequence). The CDR3 nucleotides read TGTGCCAGCAAGGGACAGGGAGACTACGAGCAGTACTTC. It encodes CASKGQGDYEQYF.

Worth noting for this clone: Germline is not matched at one junction end, which may reflect a read error. The same CDR3 also results from other DNA sequences found in this sample. The chain's CDR3 is CASSLSRWGVSNQPQHF. The CDR3 DNA sequence: TGTGCCAGCAGCCTCTCCCGATGGGGAGTTAGCAATCAGCCCCAACATTTT. V and J are TRBV28 and TRBJ1-5; D is ambiguous. The CDR3 has 17 residues. Germline V CDR1 and CDR2: MDHEN, SYDVKM.

This clone came up once. This chain joins TRBV15 and TRBJ2-1; 8 positions agree with TRBD2. The CDR3 has 19 amino acids. J was trimmed by 8 bases and V by 0 bases; bases with no gene match: 18. The V gene's germline CDR1 is LNHNV and CDR2 YYDKDF (reference sequence). This chain's CDR3 is CATSRDSQPGGGGRYEQFF. The CDR3 region has the DNA TGTGCCACCAGCAGAGATTCCCAGCCGGGTGGCGGGGGGAGGTATGAGCAGTTCTTC.

The chain links TRBV30 to TRBJ1-1; D call uncertain. Germline CDR1 and CDR2: GTSNPN and SVGIG (reference sequence). The CDR3 consists of 11 residues. V was shortened by 0 bases and J by 7 bases, with 6 bases between the two germline ends. The CDR3 is CAWSVKLEAFF. The CDR3 region has the DNA TGTGCCTGGAGTGTGAAACTTGAAGCTTTCTTT.

This chain uses TRBV5-1 with TRBJ2-1; 10 bases line up with TRBD1. Germline V gene data show CDR1 as SGHRS and CDR2 as YFSETQ. V lost 5 bases, J lost 7 bases, and 9 bases stayed unmatched. The CDR3 length is 15 residues. The CDR3 coding sequence is TGCGCCAGCAGATCTACCGGGACAGGGGTGAATGAGCAGTTCTTC. It encodes CASRSTGTGVNEQFF.

The chain employs TRBV27 and TRBJ1-2; D is perhaps TRBD1 (5 bases). CDR3 size: 13 residues. CDR1 and CDR2 (germline): MNHEY, SMNVEV (reference sequence). V gave up 8 bases and J gave up 0 bases, with 10 bases separating them. Written as DNA, the CDR3 is TGTGCCAGCCGTCGACAGCCTAACTATGGCTACACCTTC. Protein product: CASRRQPNYGYTF.

Points on this clone: One junction end does not reproduce the germline sequence, and a read error may be involved. The chain carries TRBV7-7 and TRBJ1-3, with 7 nucleotides matching TRBD1. Germline V gene lookup returns CDR1 SSHAT and CDR2 FNYEAQ (reference sequence). The CDR3 contains 16 residues. This chain's CDR3 is CASSKPTGHSGNTIYF. The CDR3 DNA follows: TGTGCTAGCAGCAAACCGACAGGGCACTCTGGAAACACCATATATTTT. Using reference TRBV7-7 and TRBJ1-3 for the parts outside the CDR3, the full variable domain is GAGVSQSPRYKVTKRGQDVTLRCDPISSHATLYWYQQALGQGPEFLTYFNYEAQPDKSGLPSDRFSAERPEGSISTLTIQRTEQRDSAMYRCASSKPTGHSGNTIYFGEGSWLTVV.

This chain connects TRBV5-1 to TRBJ2-2; 8 bases are shared with TRBD1. Germline loops: CDR1 SGHRS, CDR2 YFSETQ. The CDR3 is 14 residues long. V shed 0 bases and J 7 bases; nucleotides not matched to a gene: 2. This CDR3 is CASSLGTGFGELFF. In DNA, the CDR3 is TGCGCCAGCAGCTTGGGGACAGGGTTCGGGGAGCTGTTTTTT.

V gene TRBV28 combines with J gene TRBJ1-3, with TRBD1 as a possible D gene (5 bases). The germline V and J ends were trimmed by 4 bases and 7 bases, with 11 bases remaining between them. CDR1 and CDR2 from the germline V gene are MDHEN and SYDVKM. The CDR3 loop spans 13 amino acids. DNA for the CDR3: TGTGCCAGCAGTTCACCGGGGGTCAACACCATATATTTT. This translates into CASSSPGVNTIYF.